Following are 29 T cell receptor beta chains from one sample sequenced in a study of shared clonotypes between healthy human individuals. The table came from immunoSEQ multiplex PCR; TCRdb's copy has only in-frame clones and leaves some out. This sample carries some 240,000 clones, approximately 65% of them seen once, and the ten largest clones take around 10%. Sequencing used memory CD4+ T cells sorted from blood. Subset described: CD45RA-negative fraction. These receptors were obtained from a man aged 30 to 45 in good health.

For the CDR3, the DNA is TGTGCCAGCAGCCTAGCTGGCGGGACGTTCAACGGGGAGCTGTTTTTT. Its protein product is CASSLAGGTFNGELFF. V and J are TRBV5-8 and TRBJ2-2; a possible D gene is TRBD2 (6 bases). Germline CDR1 reads SGHTS; CDR2 reads YDEGEE. There are 16 residues in the CDR3. Trimming took 4 bases from V and 7 from J, leaving 20 bases between them.

This clone has at least ten counts. This chain links TRBV7-2 with TRBJ2-5; D possibly matches TRBD1 or TRBD2 (5 bases each). The CDR3 covers 14 residues. Germline CDR1 is SGHTA and CDR2 is FQGNSA. Trimming cost V 1 base and J 5 bases, with 11 bases left between them. CDR3 in DNA: TGTGCCAGCAGCTTAGGGGGGTGGCGGGAGACCCAGTACTTC. Translating gives CASSLGGWRETQYF.

V is TRBV10-3 and J is TRBJ1-2; no clear D. The V end lost 4 bases, the J end lost 2 bases, and 14 bases lay between the germline ends. This CDR3 spans 15 amino acids. From germline, CDR1 is ENHRY and CDR2 SYGVKD. DNA for the CDR3: TGTGCCATCAGTGTTGCTAGGGCGGAGAACTATGGCTACACCTTC. Translated: CAISVARAENYGYTF.

This chain uses TRBV5-4 with TRBJ2-7; TRBD2 agrees at 9 bases. The CDR3 runs 16 residues. Germline V gene lookup returns CDR1 SGHNT and CDR2 YYREEE (reference sequence). Trimming at V came to 4 bases and at J to 0 bases, leaving 8 bases not matched to a gene. The CDR3 DNA reads TGTGCCAGCAGCCCTTCTAGCGGGACTCACTCCTACGAGCAGTACTTC. Encoded protein: CASSPSSGTHSYEQYF. The full variable domain, with the rest looked up from reference TRBV5-4 and TRBJ2-7, is ETGVTQSPTHLIKTRGQQVTLRCSSQSGHNTVSWYQQALGQGPQFIFQYYREEENGRGNFPPRFSGLQFPNYSSELNVNALELDDSALYLCASSPSSGTHSYEQYFGPGTRLTVT.

The chain has TRBV30 and TRBJ1-2; no firm D call. The CDR3 is 13 amino acids. With 3 bases removed from V and 5 bases from J, the gap between germline ends came to 13 bases. The germline V gene has CDR1 GTSNPN and CDR2 SVGIG (reference sequence). For the CDR3, the DNA is TGTGCCTGGAGCCTCAGCGGGGAGTATGGCTACACCTTC. It encodes CAWSLSGEYGYTF.

This clone was counted a few times. DNA of the CDR3: TGTGCCAGCAGCCGAGACAGCTCCTACAATGAGCAGTTCTTC. The encoded protein is CASSRDSSYNEQFF. J is TRBJ2-1 and V is TRBV5-4, with D perhaps TRBD1 (5 bases). CDR1 SGHNT and CDR2 YYREEE come from the germline V gene (reference sequence). Trimming pared 4 bases from V and 0 bases from J, leaving 8 bases between. CDR3 length: 14 amino acids. Together with reference TRBV5-4 and TRBJ2-1, the CDR3 gives the full variable domain: ETGVTQSPTHLIKTRGQQVTLRCSSQSGHNTVSWYQQALGQGPQFIFQYYREEENGRGNFPPRFSGLQFPNYSSELNVNALELDDSALYLCASSRDSSYNEQFFGPGTRLTVL.

This clone showed up many times. The chain combines TRBV2 with TRBJ2-7; D may be TRBD1 or TRBD2 (5 bases each). The CDR3 extends over 14 amino acids. Germline V CDR1 and CDR2: SNHLY, FYNNEI. The V end lost 6 bases, the J end lost 6 bases, and 18 bases lay between the germline ends. CDR3 in amino acids: CASREPGPQPEQYF. The CDR3 DNA is TGTGCCAGCAGGGAACCGGGACCCCAACCCGAGCAGTACTTC.

Of note for this clone: A read error is the likely source, as a far larger clone sits one nucleotide away. This chain joins TRBV10-3 and TRBJ2-2, with 7 positions matching TRBD1. Germline trimming cut 4 bases from V and 2 bases from J; bases unmatched to any gene: 7. Germline V gene data show CDR1 as ENHRY and CDR2 as SYGVKD. The CDR3 length is 16 residues. The CDR3, as DNA: TGTGCCATCAGTGGCCTAGGGGGCCGAAACACCGGGGAGCTGTTTTTT. It is translated as CAISGLGGRNTGELFF.

This chain connects TRBV27 to TRBJ2-7; D might be TRBD2 (7 bases). The CDR3 is 12 amino acids. The germline CDR1 and CDR2 sequences are MNHEY and SMNVEV (reference sequence). V gave up 10 bases and J gave up 3 bases, with 13 bases separating them. The CDR3 bases are TGTGCCACCAAAGGGGGGGGCTACGAGCAGTACTTC. Encoded protein: CATKGGGYEQYF.

This clone showed up many times. The chain combines TRBV7-2 with TRBJ1-1, with D perhaps matching TRBD1 (5 bases). V gave up 5 bases and J gave up 2 bases, with 15 bases separating them. Germline assignment: CDR1 SGHTA and CDR2 FQGNSA. The CDR3 runs 15 residues. The CDR3 nucleotides are TGTGCCAGCAGCGTTCAAGGACAACTTAACACTGAAGCTTTCTTT. The encoded protein is CASSVQGQLNTEAFF.

The chain combines TRBV5-5 with TRBJ1-5; D ambiguous. Germline V gene lookup returns CDR1 SGHKS and CDR2 YYEKEE (reference sequence). V lost 5 bases to trimming and J lost 5 bases, with 20 bases between them. This CDR3 is 16 amino acids long. CDR3 in DNA: TGTGCCAGCAGTCCTCCCCTGACTGGCGGAGATCAGCCCCAGCATTTT. Translating it yields CASSPPLTGGDQPQHF. Together with reference TRBV5-5 and TRBJ1-5, the CDR3 gives the full variable domain: DAGVTQSPTHLIKTRGQQVTLRCSPISGHKSVSWYQQVLGQGPQFIFQYYEKEERGRGNFPDRFSARQFPNYSSELNVNALLLGDSALYLCASSPPLTGGDQPQHFGDGTRLSIL.

V and J are TRBV11-2 and TRBJ2-7, with 11 bases aligning to TRBD1. Germline assignment: CDR1 SGHAT and CDR2 FQNNGV. Germline trimming cut 3 bases from V and 3 bases from J; bases unmatched to any gene: 4. The CDR3 loop spans 15 amino acids. The CDR3 is CASSFGQGAHYEQYF. The CDR3 coding sequence is TGTGCCAGCAGCTTCGGACAGGGGGCACACTACGAGCAGTACTTC.

This rearrangement joins TRBV30 to TRBJ1-4; D ambiguous. V lost 1 base, J lost 0 bases, and 6 bases lay in between. The V gene's germline CDR1 is GTSNPN and CDR2 SVGIG (reference sequence). This CDR3 has 14 residues. The CDR3 nucleotides read TGTGCCTGGAGTGGCAGTTCAACTAATGAAAAACTGTTTTTT. It is translated as CAWSGSSTNEKLFF.

This clone was counted a few times. The chain combines TRBV27 with TRBJ2-1, with 9 nucleotides matching TRBD1. The CDR3 sequence is 14 residues long. Germline loops: CDR1 MNHEY, CDR2 SMNVEV (reference sequence). The V gene end was trimmed by 7 bases and the J gene end by 5 bases; junction bases not matched to a gene: 6. CDR3 region: CASIRTGANNEQFF. As DNA, the CDR3 is TGTGCCAGCATAAGGACAGGGGCAAACAATGAGCAGTTCTTC.

This clone is a singleton in its sample. The rearrangement links TRBV18 to TRBJ2-7; D gene uncertain. The CDR3 contains 13 residues. Looked up from germline, CDR1 is KGHSH and CDR2 is LQKENI. Trimming pared 3 bases from V and 3 bases from J, leaving 9 bases between. CDR3 sequence reads: CASSPSHNYEQYF. In DNA form, the CDR3 reads TGTGCCAGCTCACCGAGTCATAACTACGAGCAGTACTTC.

This sequence joins TRBV5-5 and TRBJ1-1; D remains unclear. The CDR3 runs to 14 residues. Germline CDR1 and CDR2: SGHKS and YYEKEE (reference sequence). V was shortened by 2 bases and J by 6 bases, with 14 bases between the two germline ends. The CDR3 here is CASSLDDMLAEAFF. The CDR3 coding sequence is TGTGCCAGCAGCTTAGATGACATGCTCGCTGAAGCTTTCTTT.

The rearrangement links TRBV6-4 to TRBJ2-3; D uncertain. V was clipped by 5 bases and J by 4 bases, with 13 bases between them. Germline loops: CDR1 MRHNA, CDR2 SNTAGT. CDR3 length: 14 residues. This CDR3 reads CASSRAPDADTQYF. The CDR3, as DNA: TGTGCCAGCAGTCGTGCTCCTGACGCAGATACGCAGTATTTT.

The CDR3 DNA follows: TGTGCCAGCAGCTTAAAAGGGGCTGATACGCAGTATTTT. Translation: CASSLKGADTQYF. The rearrangement links TRBV5-8 to TRBJ2-3, with TRBD1 as a possible D gene (5 bases). The CDR3 runs 13 residues. Trimming pared 2 bases from V and 6 bases from J, leaving 10 bases between. CDR1 and CDR2 (germline): SGHTS, YDEGEE. Full variable domain (outside the CDR3, taken from reference TRBV5-8 and TRBJ2-3): EAGVTQSPTHLIKTRGQQATLRCSPISGHTSVYWYQQALGLGLQFLLWYDEGEERNRGNFPPRFSGRQFPNYSSELNVNALELEDSALYLCASSLKGADTQYFGPGTRLTVL.

The chain combines TRBV11-3 with TRBJ2-1; D call uncertain. The CDR3 is 15 residues long. V lost 0 bases, J lost 0 bases, and 6 bases lay in between. The germline CDR1 and CDR2 sequences are SGHNT and YENEEA. CDR3 loop: CASSLEGSSYNEQFF. The CDR3 nucleotides are TGTGCCAGCAGCTTAGAGGGCAGCTCCTACAATGAGCAGTTCTTC.

This clone was observed a handful of times. The rearrangement uses TRBV7-9 and TRBJ1-1; tentative D call: TRBD1 (5 bases). Per germline, CDR1 SEHNR and CDR2 FQNEAQ (reference sequence). The CDR3 has 13 amino acids. Trimming removed 1 base at V and 8 bases at J, with 11 bases between. In nucleotides, the CDR3 is TGTGCCAGCAGCTTAGATCAGGGACTAGAAGCTTTCTTT. Encoded protein: CASSLDQGLEAFF.

V usage is TRBV7-2 and J usage is TRBJ1-1; 8 nucleotides line up with TRBD1. CDR1 and CDR2 (germline): SGHTA, FQGNSA. V lost 7 bases and J lost 10; bases outside the gene matches: 11. CDR3 length: 13 amino acids. The CDR3 coding sequence is TGTGCCAGCACCACAGACAGGGGAAGGGGAGCTTTCTTT. Protein sequence: CASTTDRGRGAFF.

This clone was observed a few times. The chain uses TRBV28 and TRBJ1-4; TRBD1 matches 7 bases. V dropped 7 bases and J dropped 4; count of bases not matched to a gene: 18. Per the germline V gene, CDR1 is MDHEN and CDR2 is SYDVKM. The CDR3 extends over 18 amino acids. The CDR3 loop is CASIRRPTGSHNNEKLFF. CDR3 nucleotide sequence: TGTGCCAGCATAAGGAGACCGACAGGGTCCCACAATAATGAAAAACTGTTTTTT.

A single count supports this clone. V usage is TRBV6-1 and J usage is TRBJ1-1; 8 nucleotides match TRBD1. The germline CDR1 and CDR2 sequences are MNHNS and SASEGT. Trimming cost V 6 bases and J 5 bases; bases outside gene matches: 8. This CDR3 is 14 amino acids long. The CDR3 sequence: CASSSAGGGTEAFF. The DNA of the CDR3 is TGTGCCAGCAGCTCGGCAGGGGGCGGTACTGAAGCTTTCTTT.

V usage is TRBV5-4 and J usage is TRBJ1-2, with D hard to call. The CDR3 has 13 residues. Trimming took off 0 bases at V and 8 bases at J, with 11 bases between the two ends. Looked up from germline, CDR1 is SGHNT and CDR2 is YYREEE (reference sequence). CDR3 coding DNA: TGTGCCAGCAGCTTGGGGCCTTTAGGCGGCTACACCTTC. Translating it yields CASSLGPLGGYTF.

Only one count was recorded for this clone. The rearrangement uses TRBV5-6 and TRBJ2-4; 12 nucleotides line up with TRBD1. V gave up 4 bases and J gave up 7 bases; unmatched junction bases: 9. CDR3 length: 16 amino acids. CDR1 is SGHDT and CDR2 is YYEEEE in the germline V gene. CDR3 region: CASSRDRGRDLNIQYF. DNA for the CDR3: TGTGCCAGCAGCAGGGACAGGGGGCGTGACCTCAACATTCAGTACTTC.

This clone was seen only a few times. V and J are TRBV30 and TRBJ2-6; perhaps TRBD1 as D (6 bases). Trimming removed 8 bases at V and 0 bases at J, with 11 bases between. There are 14 residues in the CDR3. Germline lookup yields CDR1 GTSNPN and CDR2 SVGIG (reference sequence). The CDR3 sequence: CARGQPSGANVLTF. The CDR3 DNA is TGTGCCAGAGGACAGCCCTCTGGGGCCAACGTCCTGACTTTC. Looking up the rest from reference TRBV30 and TRBJ2-6 gives the full variable domain: SQTIHQWPATLVQPVGSPLSLECTVEGTSNPNLYWYRQAAGRGLQLLFYSVGIGQISSEVPQNLSASRPQDRQFILSSKKLLLSDSGFYLCARGQPSGANVLTFGAGSRLTVL.

V is TRBV7-8 and J is TRBJ1-1; D ambiguous. The germline CDR1 and CDR2 sequences are SGHVS and FQNEAQ. Between the trimmed V and J ends, which lost 5 bases and 4 bases, there was a span of 17 bases. This CDR3 is 15 amino acids long. The CDR3 DNA reads as TGTGCCAGCAGCCCGGGCCTAGGGAAGGGCACTGAAGCTTTCTTT. The encoded protein is CASSPGLGKGTEAFF. Complete variable domain (other parts from reference TRBV7-8 and TRBJ1-1): GAGVSQSPRYKVAKRGQDVALRCDPISGHVSLFWYQQALGQGPEFLTYFQNEAQLDKSGLPSDRFFAERPEGSVSTLKIQRTQQEDSAVYLCASSPGLGKGTEAFFGQGTRLTVV.

This clone was observed a handful of times. The chain employs TRBV6-5 and TRBJ1-5; no reliable D call. The germline CDR1 and CDR2 sequences are MNHEY and SVGAGI. The CDR3 loop spans 15 amino acids. V lost 4 bases and J 0 bases, leaving 10 bases between the germline ends. Written as DNA, the CDR3 is TGTGCCAGCAGTTCAACGGGGTATAGCAATCAGCCCCAGCATTTT. Protein: CASSSTGYSNQPQHF.

The chain couples TRBV5-4 to TRBJ2-1; TRBD2 matches at 8 bases. The CDR3 spans 16 residues. Germline V gene data show CDR1 as SGHNT and CDR2 as YYREEE (reference sequence). The ends lost 0 bases at V and 3 bases at J; junction bases unmatched: 5. The CDR3 bases are TGTGCCAGCAGCTTGGAACGGGAGGGTAACTACAATGAGCAGTTCTTC. As protein: CASSLEREGNYNEQFF.